Listed here are 24 T cell receptor beta chains from one sample, sequenced in a study of T cell responses to AZD1222 COVID-19 vaccine. Repertoires were generated with immunoSEQ multiplex PCR, while TCRdb's copy carries only in-frame clones and drops some. The data hold some 140,000 clones, with approximately 93% observed a single time. The sample in question was peripheral blood, obtained on day 0 of AZD1222 vaccination. These receptors originate from an adult in good health.

The rearrangement joins TRBV9 to TRBJ1-1; D possibly corresponds to TRBD1 (5 bases). The V end was cut by 1 base, the J end by 0 bases, with 10 bases between. Germline loops: CDR1 SGDLS, CDR2 YYNGEE. This CDR3 comprises 15 residues. The DNA of the CDR3 is TGTGCCAGCAGCGTATTTGGGGGAATGAACACTGAAGCTTTCTTT. Translated: CASSVFGGMNTEAFF.

The chain has TRBV9 and TRBJ1-1; D unresolved. This CDR3 region has 17 residues. Germline V lookup: CDR1 SGDLS, CDR2 YYNGEE. V was pared by 0 bases and J by 1 base, with 16 bases between. The DNA of the CDR3 is TGTGCCAGCAGCGTAGGAGGTATGGAGAGTAGGAACACTGAAGCTTTCTTT. Its translation: CASSVGGMESRNTEAFF.

The chain joins TRBV5-8 to TRBJ1-5; D gene unclear. Germline CDR1 is SGHTS and CDR2 is YDEGEE. This CDR3 contains 14 residues. V dropped 0 bases and J dropped 0 bases, with 4 bases sitting between them. The CDR3 sequence: CASSLGHSNQPQHF. Written as DNA, the CDR3 is TGTGCCAGCAGCTTGGGTCATAGCAATCAGCCCCAGCATTTT.

The chain is built from TRBV28 and TRBJ1-2; 7 nucleotides agree with TRBD1. Trimming at V came to 5 bases and at J to 3 bases, leaving 6 bases not matched to a gene. The CDR3 spans 14 residues. Germline CDR1 and CDR2: MDHEN and SYDVKM. The CDR3 protein is CASSEKTGDYGYTF. The CDR3 coding sequence is TGTGCCAGCAGTGAAAAAACAGGGGACTATGGCTACACCTTC.

V is TRBV15 and J is TRBJ1-5; 8 bases are a match to TRBD1. CDR1 is LNHNV, CDR2 YYDKDF, per germline (reference sequence). The CDR3 totals 19 residues. V gave up 4 bases and J gave up 2 bases; unmatched junction bases: 16. The CDR3 here is CATSNAGTGWGKGNQPQHF. The CDR3 DNA follows: TGTGCCACCAGCAACGCCGGGACAGGATGGGGGAAAGGCAATCAGCCCCAGCATTTT.

This chain links TRBV24-1 with TRBJ1-5, with TRBD1 identical over 8 bases. Germline CDR1 KGHDR, CDR2 SFDVKD. The CDR3 has 15 residues. V shed 4 bases, J shed 8 bases, and the junction held 9 bases outside the gene matches. The CDR3 DNA is TGTGCCACCAGTGAATCCGGACAGGGCGCCAAGCCCCAGCATTTT. Protein product: CATSESGQGAKPQHF.

This sequence joins TRBV30 and TRBJ2-3, with D perhaps being TRBD1 or TRBD2 (6 bases each). Germline V gene lookup returns CDR1 GTSNPN and CDR2 SVGIG (reference sequence). This CDR3 spans 12 amino acids. The V gene lost 8 bases and the J gene lost 3 bases, with 12 bases spanning the gap. The CDR3 spells CASLGGTDTQYF. The DNA of the CDR3 is TGTGCCAGCCTAGGGGGGACAGATACGCAGTATTTT.

The chain carries TRBV11-2 and TRBJ2-7; 7 nucleotides line up with TRBD2. Germline CDR1 SGHAT, CDR2 FQNNGV. There are 14 residues in the CDR3. After removal of 3 bases from V and 2 bases from J, the junction contained 4 bases not matched to a gene. The CDR3 bases are TGTGCCAGCAGCTTCTCCGGGAGGCCCTACGAGCAGTACTTC. Its protein product is CASSFSGRPYEQYF.

The genes are TRBV30 and TRBJ1-3; D is unresolved. Looked up from germline, CDR1 is GTSNPN and CDR2 is SVGIG (reference sequence). The CDR3 covers 12 residues. Trimming took off 5 bases at V and 3 bases at J, with 8 bases between the two ends. CDR3 nucleotides: TGTGCCTGGGTAACTCATGGAAACACCATATATTTT. It encodes CAWVTHGNTIYF.

The chain combines TRBV7-3 with TRBJ2-1; possibly TRBD1 for D (6 bases). The CDR3 totals 14 residues. CDR1 is SGHTA, CDR2 FQGTGA, per germline. V gave up 5 bases and J gave up 9 bases, with 17 bases separating them. In DNA form, the CDR3 reads TGTGCCAGCAGCCCCCCGGGACATACCCCTGAGCAGTTCTTC. Translated: CASSPPGHTPEQFF.

The chain couples TRBV27 to TRBJ2-7; D gene unclear. Trimming cost V 1 base and J 4 bases, with 14 bases left between them. Germline CDR1 MNHEY, CDR2 SMNVEV (reference sequence). The CDR3 extends over 15 amino acids. CDR3 residues: CASSLWAKSGYEQYF. As DNA, the CDR3 is TGTGCCAGCAGTTTATGGGCCAAGAGTGGATACGAGCAGTACTTC.

The rearrangement links TRBV27 to TRBJ1-1, with 7 bases fitting TRBD1. This CDR3 region has 17 residues. The trim removed 8 bases at V and 0 bases at J, leaving 15 bases unmatched. Germline CDR1 and CDR2: MNHEY and SMNVEV (reference sequence). CDR3 bases: TGTGCCAGCTTACAACTCGGGCAGGGGGTGTTGAACACTGAAGCTTTCTTT. This codes for CASLQLGQGVLNTEAFF.

This clone was counted a single time. The genes are TRBV5-1 and TRBJ1-1, with a tentative D call TRBD1 (6 bases). This CDR3 has 15 amino acids. Germline V CDR1 and CDR2: SGHRS, YFSETQ. Trimming removed 6 bases from V and 1 base from J, with 16 bases in between. The CDR3 DNA reads TGCGCCAGCACGGACAGCCATACGCAGAACACTGAAGCTTTCTTT. Protein product: CASTDSHTQNTEAFF.

The CDR3, as DNA: TGTGCCAGCAGTCAGGGTACTAATCAGCCCCAGCATTTT. This sequence encodes CASSQGTNQPQHF. The chain couples TRBV12-3 or TRBV12-4 to TRBJ1-5; possible D gene TRBD1, 5 bases. Trimming cost V 5 bases and J 4 bases, with 9 bases left between them. The CDR3 is 13 amino acids.

This clone was seen a handful of times. This chain connects TRBV29-1 to TRBJ2-2; TRBD2 matches at 12 bases. This CDR3 spans 13 amino acids. V lost 6 bases and J lost 6; bases outside the gene matches: 2. Germline V gene data show CDR1 as SQVTM and CDR2 as ANQGSEA. This chain's CDR3 is CSVRLAGAGELFF. DNA of the CDR3: TGCAGCGTACGACTAGCGGGGGCCGGGGAGCTGTTTTTT.

This clone was seen a single time. The genes are TRBV27 and TRBJ1-2, with a possible D match to TRBD1 (6 bases). This CDR3 has 13 residues. Germline loops: CDR1 MNHEY, CDR2 SMNVEV (reference sequence). V lost 9 bases to trimming and J lost 5 bases, with 16 bases between them. In DNA form, the CDR3 reads TGTGCCAGTTCGTCGGGACACGGGTATGGCTACACCTTC. Protein product: CASSSGHGYGYTF.

The CDR3, as DNA: TGCAGTGCTAGAAGGAGGATTGAGCAGTTCTTC. It specifies CSARRRIEQFF. The chain recombines TRBV20-1 with TRBJ2-1, with a weak D call TRBD2 (5 bases). This CDR3 comprises 11 residues. Germline V gives CDR1 DFQATT, CDR2 SNEGSKA (reference sequence). Trimming took off 2 bases at V and 9 bases at J, with 8 bases between the two ends.

The rearrangement links TRBV19 to TRBJ1-2; D is ambiguous. With 6 bases removed from V and 7 bases from J, the gap between germline ends came to 21 bases. The CDR3 runs to 15 residues. Germline lookup yields CDR1 LNHDA and CDR2 SQIVND (reference sequence). CDR3 DNA sequence: TGTGCCAGTAGAGATCGGGCCGCAGTTTCTGGTGGCTACACCTTC. This translates into CASRDRAAVSGGYTF.

This clone turned up a few times. The chain joins TRBV4-3 to TRBJ2-2; 10 positions match TRBD2. Trimming removed 3 bases from V and 4 bases from J; junction bases left unmatched: 5. The germline V gene encodes CDR1 LGHNA and CDR2 YSLEER. This CDR3 is built from 16 residues. The CDR3 DNA follows: TGCGCCAGCAGCCAGGAGCGGGAGGGCCGCACCGGGGAGCTGTTTTTT. As protein: CASSQEREGRTGELFF.

The chain links TRBV7-3 to TRBJ2-2, with TRBD1 as a possible D gene (6 bases). CDR1 is SGHTA and CDR2 is FQGTGA in the germline V gene. Trimming took 5 bases from V and 5 from J, leaving 9 bases between them. The CDR3 contains 13 residues. CDR3 amino acids: CASSQRGTGELFF. The CDR3, as DNA: TGTGCCAGCAGCCAGAGGGGGACCGGGGAGCTGTTTTTT.

V is TRBV19 and J is TRBJ2-7; 12 bases map to TRBD2. CDR3 length equals 14 residues. V trimming: 4 bases; J trimming: 7 bases; junction bases outside the gene matches: 5. The germline gives CDR1 LNHDA, CDR2 SQIVND (reference sequence). The CDR3 DNA reads TGTGCCAGTAGTAGAACTAGCGGGAGGAGAGAGCAGTACTTC. Protein sequence: CASSRTSGRREQYF. The complete variable domain, with remaining parts taken from reference TRBV19 and TRBJ2-7, reads DGGITQSPKYLFRKEGQNVTLSCEQNLNHDAMYWYRQDPGQGLRLIYYSQIVNDFQKGDIAEGYSVSREKKESFPLTVTSAQKNPTAFYLCASSRTSGRREQYFGPGTRLTVT.

About this clone: Other DNA variants within this sample encode the same CDR3. CDR3 sequence: CAWNRDYGYTF. CDR3 bases: TGTGCCTGGAACAGAGACTATGGCTACACCTTC. V gene TRBV30 combines with J gene TRBJ1-2; D is unresolved. Looked up from germline, CDR1 is GTSNPN and CDR2 is SVGIG (reference sequence). The CDR3 is 11 amino acids. Deletions cut 4 bases from V and 3 bases from J, with 6 bases between.

The chain recombines TRBV6-5 with TRBJ1-6; D gene unclear. The CDR3 is 15 amino acids. CDR1 MNHEY and CDR2 SVGAGI come from the germline V gene. The V gene lost 6 bases and the J gene lost 7 bases, with 16 bases spanning the gap. CDR3 bases: TGTGCCAGCAGCCTAAGCGGGAGCGGGAATTCACCCCTCCACTTT. Translation gives CASSLSGSGNSPLHF.

The V gene is TRBV29-1, the J gene TRBJ1-5, with 8 bases lining up with TRBD1. Unmatched junction bases numbered 7, after V lost 4 bases and J lost 2 bases. The germline CDR1 and CDR2 sequences are SQVTM and ANQGSEA. The CDR3 covers 15 residues. CDR3 sequence (DNA): TGCAGCGTTGGGACAGGGACGGCCGGCAATCAGCCCCAGCATTTT. It encodes CSVGTGTAGNQPQHF.